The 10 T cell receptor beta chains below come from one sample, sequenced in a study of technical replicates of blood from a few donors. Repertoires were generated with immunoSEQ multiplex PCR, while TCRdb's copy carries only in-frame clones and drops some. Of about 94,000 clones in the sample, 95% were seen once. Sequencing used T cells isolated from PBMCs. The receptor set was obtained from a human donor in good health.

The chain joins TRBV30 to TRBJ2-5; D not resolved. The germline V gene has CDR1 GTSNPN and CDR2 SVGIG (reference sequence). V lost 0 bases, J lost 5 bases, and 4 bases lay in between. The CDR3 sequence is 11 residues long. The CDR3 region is CAWSVLETQYF. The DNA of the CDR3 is TGTGCCTGGAGTGTACTGGAGACCCAGTACTTC.

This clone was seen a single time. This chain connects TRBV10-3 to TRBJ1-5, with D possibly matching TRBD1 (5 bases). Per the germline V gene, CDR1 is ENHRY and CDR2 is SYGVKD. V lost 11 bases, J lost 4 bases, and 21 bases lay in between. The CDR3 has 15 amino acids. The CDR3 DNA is TGTGCCGCCTCCCGGGGAAACGGGGGGAATCAGCCCCAGCATTTT. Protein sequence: CAASRGNGGNQPQHF.

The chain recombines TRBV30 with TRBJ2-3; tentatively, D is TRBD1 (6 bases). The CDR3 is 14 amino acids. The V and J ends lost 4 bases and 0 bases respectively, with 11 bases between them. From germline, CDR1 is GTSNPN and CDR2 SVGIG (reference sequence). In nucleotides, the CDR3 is TGTGCCTGGACCCGAGGGGGAAGCACAGATACGCAGTATTTT. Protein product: CAWTRGGSTDTQYF.

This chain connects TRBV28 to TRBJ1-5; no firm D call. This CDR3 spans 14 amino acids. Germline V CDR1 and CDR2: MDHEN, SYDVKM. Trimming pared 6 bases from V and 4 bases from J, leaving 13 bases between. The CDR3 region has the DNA TGTGCCAGCAGCCCAGGTGATCATAATCAGCCCCAGCATTTT. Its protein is CASSPGDHNQPQHF.

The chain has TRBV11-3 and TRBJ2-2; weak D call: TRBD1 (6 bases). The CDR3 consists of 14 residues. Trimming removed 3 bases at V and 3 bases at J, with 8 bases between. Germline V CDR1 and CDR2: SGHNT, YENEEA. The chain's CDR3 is CASSFQGYTGELFF. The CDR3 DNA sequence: TGTGCCAGCAGCTTTCAGGGGTACACCGGGGAGCTGTTTTTT.

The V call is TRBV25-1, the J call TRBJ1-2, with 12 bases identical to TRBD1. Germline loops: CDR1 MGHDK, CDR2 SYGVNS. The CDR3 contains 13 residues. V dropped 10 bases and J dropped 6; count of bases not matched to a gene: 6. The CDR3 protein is CATPGTGGHGYTF. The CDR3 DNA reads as TGTGCCACTCCCGGGACAGGGGGCCATGGCTACACCTTC.

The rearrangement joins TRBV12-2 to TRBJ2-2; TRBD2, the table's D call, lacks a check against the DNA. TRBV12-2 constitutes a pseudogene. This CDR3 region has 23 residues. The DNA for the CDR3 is TGTGCAAGTCGCTTATACAAGGTCGTTCCCTCCCGGGGGGGGGTTTTGGTAACCGGGGAGCTGTTTTTT. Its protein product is CASRLYKVVPSRGGVLVTGELFF.

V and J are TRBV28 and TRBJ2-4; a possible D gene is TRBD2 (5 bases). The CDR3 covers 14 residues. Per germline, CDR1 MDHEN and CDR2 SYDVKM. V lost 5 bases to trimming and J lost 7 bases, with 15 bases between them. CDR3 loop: CASSPKWGVNIQYF. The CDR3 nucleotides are TGTGCCAGCAGTCCCAAATGGGGAGTCAACATTCAGTACTTC.

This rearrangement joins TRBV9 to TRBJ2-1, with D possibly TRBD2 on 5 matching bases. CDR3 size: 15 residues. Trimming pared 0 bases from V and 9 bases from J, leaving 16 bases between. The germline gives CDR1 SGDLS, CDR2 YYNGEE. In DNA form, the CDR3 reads TGTGCCAGCAGCGTAGTAGTGGTGGGGAGCAGTGAGCAGTTCTTC. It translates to CASSVVVVGSSEQFF.

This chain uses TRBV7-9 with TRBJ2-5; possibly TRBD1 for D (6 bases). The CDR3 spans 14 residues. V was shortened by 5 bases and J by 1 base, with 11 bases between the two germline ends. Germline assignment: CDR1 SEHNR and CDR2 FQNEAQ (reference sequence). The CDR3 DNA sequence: TGTGCCAGCAGCCGGGACACCTTCCAAGAGACCCAGTACTTC. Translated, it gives CASSRDTFQETQYF.